Shown below are 26 T cell receptor beta chains from a single sample sequenced in a study of blood T cell repertoires in COVID-19. Using immunoSEQ multiplex PCR, the repertoire was profiled, and TCRdb retains in-frame clones only, with some absent. The sample lists roughly 220,000 clones, approximately 84% seen once, with less than 2.5% in the top ten. Material: peripheral blood. The receptor source for this set is a woman in her sixties with acute or convalescent COVID-19.

V is TRBV7-9 and J is TRBJ1-2; 9 bases line up with TRBD1. This CDR3 region has 15 residues. Germline trimming cut 4 bases from V and 3 bases from J; bases unmatched to any gene: 6. The germline V gene encodes CDR1 SEHNR and CDR2 FQNEAQ (reference sequence). The CDR3 sequence: CASSWTQGADYGYTF. The CDR3 DNA is TGTGCCAGCAGCTGGACACAGGGGGCAGACTATGGCTACACCTTC.

J is TRBJ2-1 and V is TRBV10-3; TRBD1 is a possible D gene (5 bases). The CDR3 covers 11 residues. Between the trimmed V and J ends, which lost 8 bases and 7 bases, there was a span of 9 bases. Germline V gene sequence: CDR1 ENHRY, CDR2 SYGVKD. The CDR3 reads CAIGAENEQFF. The CDR3 DNA reads TGTGCCATCGGGGCGGAGAATGAGCAGTTCTTC.

This rearrangement joins TRBV18 to TRBJ2-5; no definite D call. The CDR3 is made up of 11 amino acids. Germline assignment: CDR1 KGHSH and CDR2 LQKENI. With 4 bases removed from V and 5 bases from J, the gap between germline ends came to 5 bases. The CDR3 loop is CASSLSETQYF. CDR3 coding DNA: TGTGCCAGCTCACTATCGGAGACCCAGTACTTC. The variable domain in full, completed from reference TRBV18 and TRBJ2-5, reads NAGVMQNPRHLVRRRGQEARLRCSPMKGHSHVYWYRQLPEEGLKFMVYLQKENIIDESGMPKERFSAEFPKEGPSILRIQQVVRGDSAAYFCASSLSETQYFGPGTRLLVL.

The rearrangement uses TRBV7-2 and TRBJ1-5, with 8 bases matching TRBD1. The CDR3 runs 15 residues. V dropped 0 bases and J dropped 4; count of bases not matched to a gene: 2. Germline CDR1 and CDR2: SGHTA and FQGNSA. CDR3 protein: CASSLAGTGNQPQHF. DNA for the CDR3: TGTGCCAGCAGCTTAGCCGGGACAGGAAATCAGCCCCAGCATTTT. The variable domain in full, completed from reference TRBV7-2 and TRBJ1-5, reads GAGVSQSPSNKVTEKGKDVELRCDPISGHTALYWYRQSLGQGLEFLIYFQGNSAPDKSGLPSDRFSAERTGGSVSTLTIQRTQQEDSAVYLCASSLAGTGNQPQHFGDGTRLSIL.

This clone is a singleton in its sample. The chain combines TRBV7-2 with TRBJ2-1; D might be TRBD2 (6 bases). Between the trimmed V and J ends, which lost 3 bases and 14 bases, there was a span of 17 bases. The CDR3 has 13 amino acids. Per germline, CDR1 SGHTA and CDR2 FQGNSA. This chain's CDR3 is CASSLALGGEEFF. CDR3 coding DNA: TGTGCCAGCAGCTTGGCTCTTGGCGGGGAGGAGTTCTTC.

This CDR3 reads CASTTGGGNGYTF. CDR3 bases: TGTGCCAGCACCACCGGCGGGGGTAATGGCTACACCTTC. The chain combines TRBV7-9 with TRBJ1-2; D may be TRBD1 (5 bases). Germline CDR1 and CDR2: SEHNR and FQNEAQ (reference sequence). V was pared by 7 bases and J by 6 bases, with 15 bases between. The CDR3 sequence is 13 residues long. The whole variable domain, filled in from reference TRBV7-9 and TRBJ1-2, reads DTGVSQNPRHKITKRGQNVTFRCDPISEHNRLYWYRQTLGQGPEFLTYFQNEAQLEKSRLLSDRFSAERPKGSFSTLEIQRTEQGDSAMYLCASTTGGGNGYTFGSGTRLTVV.

With regard to this clone: The identical CDR3 is also encoded by other nucleotide sequences in the sample. The chain joins TRBV18 to TRBJ1-2; 7 nucleotides agree with TRBD1. In germline, CDR1 is KGHSH, CDR2 LQKENI. After removal of 2 bases from V and 6 bases from J, the junction contained 3 bases not matched to a gene. The CDR3 has 13 amino acids. In DNA form, the CDR3 reads TGTGCCAGCTCACCAGGGACAGACAATGGCTACACCTTC. Residues: CASSPGTDNGYTF. The entire variable domain, with the rest obtained from reference TRBV18 and TRBJ1-2, is as follows: NAGVMQNPRHLVRRRGQEARLRCSPMKGHSHVYWYRQLPEEGLKFMVYLQKENIIDESGMPKERFSAEFPKEGPSILRIQQVVRGDSAAYFCASSPGTDNGYTFGSGTRLTVV.

This sequence joins TRBV28 and TRBJ1-2; D perhaps matches TRBD1 (5 bases). Trimming cost V 6 bases and J 5 bases, with 25 bases left between them. Germline CDR1 and CDR2: MDHEN and SYDVKM. The CDR3 is made up of 17 amino acids. The CDR3 reads CASSSAGIRQKGYGYTF. In DNA form, the CDR3 reads TGTGCCAGCAGCTCCGCAGGGATTAGACAAAAGGGGTATGGCTACACCTTC.

The chain joins TRBV12-3 or TRBV12-4 to TRBJ1-2, with D possibly matching TRBD1 (6 bases). The CDR3 is 13 residues long. Trimming shortened V by 6 bases and J by 5 bases, and 13 bases separated the two germline ends. The CDR3 loop reads CASRPQGYYGYTF. CDR3 in DNA: TGTGCCAGCAGACCACAGGGCTATTATGGCTACACCTTC.

The chain has TRBV2 and TRBJ1-2, with D maybe TRBD1 (6 bases). With 7 bases removed from V and 8 bases from J, the gap between germline ends came to 20 bases. CDR3 size: 14 residues. CDR1 is SNHLY, CDR2 FYNNEI, per germline. The CDR3 DNA sequence: TGTGCCAGCAAACCCACAGGGTTGCGTTTAGGCTACACCTTC. Translated, it gives CASKPTGLRLGYTF.

The chain couples TRBV25-1 to TRBJ1-6; 11 positions match TRBD1. From germline, CDR1 is MGHDK and CDR2 SYGVNS. The trim removed 9 bases at V and 7 bases at J, leaving 5 bases unmatched. The CDR3 loop spans 14 amino acids. CDR3 residues: CASRGQGGNSPLHF. CDR3 in DNA: TGTGCCAGTCGGGGACAGGGGGGCAATTCACCCCTCCACTTT. The full variable domain, completed using reference TRBV25-1 and TRBJ1-6, is EADIYQTPRYLVIGTGKKITLECSQTMGHDKMYWYQQDPGMELHLIHYSYGVNSTEKGDLSSESTVSRIRTEHFPLTLESARPSHTSQYLCASRGQGGNSPLHFGNGTRLTVT.

The chain links TRBV28 to TRBJ1-6; a weak D match, TRBD1 (6 bases). V was shortened by 8 bases and J by 9 bases, with 14 bases between the two germline ends. CDR3 length equals 13 residues. CDR1 and CDR2 (germline): MDHEN, SYDVKM. CDR3 amino acids: CASWTATLSPLHF. CDR3 coding DNA: TGTGCCAGCTGGACAGCTACCCTTTCACCCCTCCACTTT. Drawing the rest from reference TRBV28 and TRBJ1-6, the complete variable domain is DVKVTQSSRYLVKRTGEKVFLECVQDMDHENMFWYRQDPGLGLRLIYFSYDVKMKEKGDIPEGYSVSREKKERFSLILESASTNQTSMYLCASWTATLSPLHFGNGTRLTVT.

This chain connects TRBV6-5 to TRBJ2-5, with a tentative D call TRBD1 (6 bases). In germline, CDR1 is MNHEY, CDR2 SVGAGI. The ends were cut back, 6 bases at V and 5 bases at J, with 13 bases in the middle. CDR3 length: 13 residues. The CDR3 region has the DNA TGTGCCAGCAGAACTCCAGGGGTGGAGACCCAGTACTTC. It specifies CASRTPGVETQYF.

The chain combines TRBV5-5 with TRBJ2-5; 8 positions agree with TRBD1. V shed 2 bases and J 5 bases; nucleotides not matched to a gene: 8. The CDR3 runs 15 residues. CDR1 and CDR2 from the germline V gene are SGHKS and YYEKEE (reference sequence). For the CDR3, the DNA is TGTGCCAGCAGCTTCTTCGGACAGGGAACTGAGACCCAGTACTTC. Translated: CASSFFGQGTETQYF.

This rearrangement joins TRBV6-5 to TRBJ1-2, with 7 bases lining up with TRBD1. CDR3 length: 14 residues. From germline, CDR1 is MNHEY and CDR2 SVGAGI. The V gene end was trimmed by 2 bases and the J gene end by 6 bases; junction bases not matched to a gene: 6. The DNA of the CDR3 is TGTGCCAGCAGTTACCGAGGGACAGCAGATGGCTACACCTTC. Translating gives CASSYRGTADGYTF.

The sample holds a few counts of this clone. The chain links TRBV2 to TRBJ2-1, with TRBD1 matching 9 bases. Trimming at V came to 6 bases and at J to 13 bases, leaving 7 bases not matched to a gene. The length of the CDR3 is 12 residues. CDR1 and CDR2 (germline): SNHLY, FYNNEI. The CDR3 coding sequence is TGTGCCAGCAGGGCAGGACAGGGGCATCAGTTCTTC. Encoded protein: CASRAGQGHQFF.

This clone came up a few times. The chain is built from TRBV6-5 and TRBJ1-4, with D possibly being TRBD1 (6 bases). Trimming pared 10 bases from V and 12 bases from J, leaving 24 bases between. Germline V lookup: CDR1 MNHEY, CDR2 SVGAGI. This CDR3 has 14 residues. CDR3 sequence reads: CATTTTGGRAELFF. Written as DNA, the CDR3 is TGTGCCACAACAACTACTGGGGGCCGGGCGGAACTGTTTTTT.

The chain joins TRBV5-1 to TRBJ2-6, with TRBD1 matching 9 bases. The CDR3 runs 18 residues. V lost 4 bases, J lost 0 bases, and 8 bases stayed unmatched. Germline V CDR1 and CDR2: SGHRS, YFSETQ. CDR3: CASSRSGTGPSGANVLTF. CDR3 bases: TGCGCCAGCAGCAGGTCCGGGACAGGGCCCTCTGGGGCCAACGTCCTGACTTTC.

As DNA, the CDR3 is TGTGCCAGCAGCTTCAGGAGGGACACTGAAGCTTTCTTT. Translation gives CASSFRRDTEAFF. The genes are TRBV11-2 and TRBJ1-1; D is unresolved. V lost 3 bases, J lost 3 bases, and 8 bases lay in between. CDR1 is SGHAT and CDR2 is FQNNGV in the germline V gene. This CDR3 spans 13 amino acids.

The gene calls are TRBV2 and TRBJ1-2, with D possibly TRBD1 on 5 matching bases. The CDR3 consists of 15 residues. The germline V gene encodes CDR1 SNHLY and CDR2 FYNNEI. The V end lost 6 bases, the J end lost 2 bases, and 16 bases lay between the germline ends. The CDR3 here is CASRGPGRKNYGYTF. As DNA, the CDR3 is TGTGCCAGCAGAGGTCCAGGGAGGAAGAACTATGGCTACACCTTC.

The chain uses TRBV18 and TRBJ1-1; possibly TRBD1 for D (5 bases). Germline CDR1 KGHSH, CDR2 LQKENI. This CDR3 has 15 amino acids. Trimming removed 2 bases from V and 0 bases from J, with 10 bases in between. The CDR3 is CASSPNGGMNTEAFF. CDR3 coding DNA: TGTGCCAGCTCACCAAACGGGGGGATGAACACTGAAGCTTTCTTT.

This chain uses TRBV27 with TRBJ1-1, with a tentative D call TRBD1 (6 bases). The CDR3 loop spans 14 amino acids. CDR1 and CDR2 from the germline V gene are MNHEY and SMNVEV (reference sequence). Trimming left V 5 bases short and J 3 bases short, with 13 bases between. The CDR3: CASSIGQLHTEAFF. The CDR3 DNA reads TGTGCCAGCAGTATCGGACAGCTACACACTGAAGCTTTCTTT.

The rearrangement uses TRBV20-1 and TRBJ2-1, with 8 bases matching TRBD2. Germline V gene lookup returns CDR1 DFQATT and CDR2 SNEGSKA (reference sequence). The CDR3 has 13 amino acids. With V trimmed by 3 bases and J by 8 bases, 6 bases remained unmatched. This CDR3 is CSASDSGADEQFF. The CDR3 coding sequence is TGCAGTGCTAGTGATAGCGGGGCTGATGAGCAGTTCTTC.

The V gene is TRBV7-9, the J gene TRBJ1-1, with no clear D. Between the trimmed V and J ends, which lost 3 bases and 10 bases, there was a span of 18 bases. The germline V gene has CDR1 SEHNR and CDR2 FQNEAQ (reference sequence). The CDR3 has 14 amino acids. CDR3 amino acids: CASSFAERQNGAFF. The DNA for the CDR3 is TGTGCCAGCAGCTTTGCGGAGCGTCAGAATGGAGCTTTCTTT.

This clone was observed a few times. In DNA, the CDR3 is TGTGCCAGCAGCTACGGACTAGACTACGAGCAGTACTTC. Translating it yields CASSYGLDYEQYF. The rearrangement links TRBV5-5 to TRBJ2-7; TRBD2 aligns across 7 bases. The CDR3 sequence is 13 residues long. With V trimmed by 3 bases and J by 3 bases, 3 bases remained unmatched. The germline V gene encodes CDR1 SGHKS and CDR2 YYEKEE (reference sequence).

The rearrangement joins TRBV27 to TRBJ2-3; TRBD2 is a possible D gene (6 bases). Germline loops: CDR1 MNHEY, CDR2 SMNVEV (reference sequence). Trimming cost V 11 bases and J 1 base, with 13 bases left between them. The CDR3 is 13 amino acids. CDR3 sequence (DNA): TGTGCCGGAGAGGTAGCGGGCACAGATACGCAGTATTTT. Translating gives CAGEVAGTDTQYF.